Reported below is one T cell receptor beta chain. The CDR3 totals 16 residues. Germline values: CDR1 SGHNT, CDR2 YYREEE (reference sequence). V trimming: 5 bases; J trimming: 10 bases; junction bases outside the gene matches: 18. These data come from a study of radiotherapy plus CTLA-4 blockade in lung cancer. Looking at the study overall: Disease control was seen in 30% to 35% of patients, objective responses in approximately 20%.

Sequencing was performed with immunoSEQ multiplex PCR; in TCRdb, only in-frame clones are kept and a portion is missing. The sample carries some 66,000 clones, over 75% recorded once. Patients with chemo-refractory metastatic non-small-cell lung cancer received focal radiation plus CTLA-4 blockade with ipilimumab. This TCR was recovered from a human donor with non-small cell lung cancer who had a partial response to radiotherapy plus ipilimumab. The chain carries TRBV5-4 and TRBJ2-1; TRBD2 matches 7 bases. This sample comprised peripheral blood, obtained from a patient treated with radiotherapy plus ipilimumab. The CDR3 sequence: CASSPTSAPFRGEQFF. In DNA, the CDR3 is TGTGCCAGCAGTCCTACTAGCGCCCCGTTTCGGGGCGAGCAGTTCTTC.